Listed here are 20 T cell receptor beta chains from one sample, sequenced in a study of glioma-infiltrating T cells after dendritic cell vaccination. TCRdb's copy holds only in-frame clones and misses some; the assay was immunoSEQ multiplex PCR. Among just under 85,000 clones listed, 70% to 90% were seen once. The sample in question was blood, obtained before dendritic cell vaccination. These receptors all come from a human donor with glioblastoma.

This rearrangement joins TRBV11-3 to TRBJ2-3; 8 bases are shared with TRBD1. V trimming: 5 bases; J trimming: 1 base; junction bases outside the gene matches: 5. This CDR3 is 15 amino acids long. CDR1 SGHNT and CDR2 YENEEA come from the germline V gene. The DNA for the CDR3 is TGTGCCAGCAGCCCTATGACAGGGGGCACAGATACGCAGTATTTT. It is translated as CASSPMTGGTDTQYF.

For this clone: At one boundary the junction diverges from the germline segment, which might be a read error. The chain recombines TRBV7-7 with TRBJ2-1, with TRBD1 matching 9 bases. Per the germline V gene, CDR1 is SSHAT and CDR2 is FNYEAQ (reference sequence). The CDR3 length is 16 residues. The CDR3 is CASSLGGGQGNNEQFF. DNA for the CDR3: TGTGCTAGCAGCTTAGGAGGGGGACAGGGAAACAATGAGCAGTTCTTC.

V and J are TRBV14 and TRBJ2-5, with D unresolved. CDR3 size: 15 residues. Germline values: CDR1 SGHDN, CDR2 FVKESK. V dropped 1 base and J dropped 2 bases, with 11 bases sitting between them. The CDR3 DNA follows: TGTGCCAGCAGCCAAGGACTGCAAACACAAGAGACCCAGTACTTC. Amino acid sequence: CASSQGLQTQETQYF.

V and J are TRBV29-1 and TRBJ2-1, with D perhaps TRBD1 (6 bases). Germline CDR1 SQVTM, CDR2 ANQGSEA. Trimming stripped 6 bases from V and 7 bases from J, with 16 bases between. The CDR3 spans 13 residues. In nucleotides, the CDR3 is TGCAGCGTAGCCGCGTTACAGGGAAATGAGCAGTTCTTC. Its translation: CSVAALQGNEQFF.

The chain recombines TRBV7-2 with TRBJ2-1, with D perhaps matching TRBD2 (6 bases). The CDR3 contains 17 residues. Trimming took 2 bases from V and 6 from J, leaving 20 bases between them. The germline gives CDR1 SGHTA, CDR2 FQGNSA. The CDR3 sequence: CASSLPPRGGILNEQFF. CDR3 sequence (DNA): TGTGCCAGCAGCTTACCCCCGAGGGGCGGGATACTCAATGAGCAGTTCTTC.

The CDR3 region has the DNA TGTGCCAGTAGTGGGACTAGCGGGGGCTACTCCTACAATGAGCAGTTCTTC. This encodes CASSGTSGGYSYNEQFF. The chain has TRBV19 and TRBJ2-1; 14 bases agree with TRBD2. J gave up 0 bases and V 5 bases, and 3 bases lay outside the gene matches. The CDR3 contains 17 residues. Germline assignment: CDR1 LNHDA and CDR2 SQIVND (reference sequence). The whole variable domain, remainder taken from reference TRBV19 and TRBJ2-1, is DGGITQSPKYLFRKEGQNVTLSCEQNLNHDAMYWYRQDPGQGLRLIYYSQIVNDFQKGDIAEGYSVSREKKESFPLTVTSAQKNPTAFYLCASSGTSGGYSYNEQFFGPGTRLTVL.

This clone turned up a few times. The V and J genes are TRBV4-2 and TRBJ2-5; 10 bases agree with TRBD2. The V and J ends lost 0 bases and 5 bases, in that order; junction bases with no gene match: 9. CDR3 length equals 17 residues. Germline CDR1 is LGHNA and CDR2 is YNFKEQ. The CDR3 DNA sequence: TGTGCCAGCAGCCAAGAAACTAGCGGGAAACCCGGGGAGACCCAGTACTTC. Translation: CASSQETSGKPGETQYF.

The chain has TRBV6-1 and TRBJ1-5; possible D gene TRBD1, 5 bases. Germline loops: CDR1 MNHNS, CDR2 SASEGT. The V and J ends lost 7 bases and 4 bases respectively, with 11 bases between them. There are 13 residues in the CDR3. The CDR3 reads CASTGQGNQPQHF. The CDR3 coding sequence is TGTGCCAGCACTGGCCAGGGAAATCAGCCCCAGCATTTT.

This chain joins TRBV11-2 and TRBJ1-2; D gene ambiguous. The germline V gene has CDR1 SGHAT and CDR2 FQNNGV. V lost 5 bases, J lost 3 bases, and 19 bases lay in between. CDR3 size: 16 residues. For the CDR3, the DNA is TGTGCCAGCAGCCCCTCAGGTTCGGGGTTTCACTATGGCTACACCTTC. Translation gives CASSPSGSGFHYGYTF.

The genes are TRBV9 and TRBJ2-7; D ambiguous. Per the germline V gene, CDR1 is SGDLS and CDR2 is YYNGEE. Deletions cut 0 bases from V and 5 bases from J, with 12 bases between. This CDR3 is 14 amino acids long. The CDR3 nucleotides read TGTGCCAGCAGCGTAGGTCCGGGTTGGGACGAGCAGTACTTC. Protein product: CASSVGPGWDEQYF.

The CDR3 loop reads CAWSRNEQFF. CDR3 DNA: TGTGCCTGGAGTCGGAATGAGCAGTTCTTC. The rearrangement uses TRBV30 and TRBJ2-1; D is undetermined. Germline V CDR1 and CDR2: GTSNPN, SVGIG (reference sequence). V was trimmed by 2 bases and J by 7 bases, leaving 3 bases between them. The CDR3 totals 10 residues.

The chain recombines TRBV15 with TRBJ2-3, with 7 bases identical to TRBD1. Trimming removed 5 bases from V and 2 bases from J; junction bases left unmatched: 7. Germline lookup yields CDR1 LNHNV and CDR2 YYDKDF (reference sequence). This CDR3 region has 15 residues. CDR3: CATSGLQGSTDTQYF. CDR3 coding DNA: TGTGCCACCAGCGGATTACAGGGGTCCACAGATACGCAGTATTTT.

This chain links TRBV21-1 with TRBJ2-6; TRBD1, the D gene given by the table, was not confirmed from the DNA. TRBV21-1 is described as a pseudogene. The CDR3 length is 17 residues. The CDR3 DNA reads TGTGCCAGCATAGTAAGGGACAGGGCAGGTGGGGCCAACGTCCTGACTTTC. It specifies CASIVRDRAGGANVLTF.

The CDR3 sequence is CASQPPGIPEAFF. The CDR3 nucleotides are TGTGCCAGCCAGCCTCCAGGGATCCCTGAAGCTTTCTTT. The chain has TRBV6-5 and TRBJ1-1; maybe TRBD1 (5 bases). The CDR3 has 13 residues. Germline V gene data show CDR1 as MNHEY and CDR2 as SVGAGI. Trimming cost V 8 bases and J 6 bases, with 16 bases left between them.

This clone was recorded only once. This rearrangement joins TRBV10-3 to TRBJ2-3; no reliable D call. This CDR3 comprises 11 residues. Germline lookup yields CDR1 ENHRY and CDR2 SYGVKD. The germline V and J ends were trimmed by 3 bases and 4 bases, with 2 bases remaining between them. For the CDR3, the DNA is TGTGCCATCAGTGACTCAGATACGCAGTATTTT. Its protein is CAISDSDTQYF.

V is TRBV10-1 and J is TRBJ1-1; the D gene is possibly TRBD1 (6 bases). V shed 0 bases and J shed 8 bases, with 13 bases lying between them. Germline V gives CDR1 WNHNN, CDR2 SYGVQD (reference sequence). This CDR3 has 14 residues. CDR3 sequence (DNA): TGCGCCAGCAGTGAGTCTGGGGGCACGAGGGAAGCTTTCTTT. Protein: CASSESGGTREAFF.

This chain joins TRBV6-6 and TRBJ2-7; a possible D gene is TRBD1 (6 bases). This CDR3 contains 14 residues. Germline V lookup: CDR1 MNHNY, CDR2 SVGAGI (reference sequence). Between the trimmed V and J ends, which lost 2 bases and 3 bases, there was a span of 11 bases. CDR3 region: CASSYVSGDYEQYF. Written as DNA, the CDR3 is TGTGCCAGCAGTTACGTATCAGGGGACTACGAGCAGTACTTC.

CDR3: CASSLWERYTGELFF. Here the CDR3 DNA reads TGTGCCAGCAGCTTGTGGGAGAGGTACACCGGGGAGCTGTTTTTT. This chain joins TRBV5-4 and TRBJ2-2; D perhaps matches TRBD2 (5 bases). The CDR3 spans 15 residues. Trimming removed 1 base at V and 3 bases at J, with 10 bases between. CDR1 is SGHNT and CDR2 is YYREEE in the germline V gene (reference sequence).

The gene calls are TRBV7-9 and TRBJ1-4; TRBD1 matches at 9 bases. With V trimmed by 5 bases and J by 10 bases, 8 bases remained unmatched. Per the germline V gene, CDR1 is SEHNR and CDR2 is FQNEAQ (reference sequence). The CDR3 has 14 residues. CDR3 sequence reads: CASSNPDRGGKLFF. CDR3 coding DNA: TGTGCCAGCAGCAACCCGGACAGGGGAGGAAAACTGTTTTTT.

The J gene is TRBJ2-7, the V gene TRBV5-1; D may be TRBD1 (6 bases). V gave up 3 bases and J gave up 0 bases, with 19 bases separating them. The germline V gene has CDR1 SGHRS and CDR2 YFSETQ. This CDR3 spans 17 amino acids. CDR3 nucleotide sequence: TGCGCCAGCAGCTCACTCCCTCCCGGGACAAGCTCCTACGAGCAGTACTTC. It translates to CASSSLPPGTSSYEQYF.